This note documents a single TCR beta chain sequence. Antigen: not known. This entry comes from a study of T cell responses to AZD1222 COVID-19 vaccine. Study-level information: Pooling of second doses given at about 4 or about 12 weeks was done. Study-wide results and limits: Repertoire samples came only from after the peak T cell response. It should be noted that donors were predominantly white British and more often female, and clonal diversity was possibly underestimated. Increased Spike-specific TCR breadth and depth were observed after two AZD1222 doses.

TCRdb's table, derived via immunoSEQ multiplex PCR, lists solely in-frame clones and lacks some. Of around 140,000 clones in the sample, roughly 90% are singletons; the top ten hold approximately 1.7%. The germline CDR1 and CDR2 sequences are MDHEN and SYDVKM. The CDR3 is made up of 14 amino acids. V lost 7 bases, J lost 8 bases, and 20 bases lay in between. This chain links TRBV28 with TRBJ1-2, with D perhaps matching TRBD1 (5 bases). The receptor's source is an adult in good health. The sample was peripheral blood, taken on day 0 of AZD1222 vaccination. The CDR3 sequence is CASNPGPRIRGYTF. The CDR3 DNA reads TGTGCCAGCAATCCGGGACCCAGAATAAGGGGCTACACCTTC.